This passage covers 20 T cell receptor beta chains from one sample sequenced in a study of cytomegalovirus exposure and HLA in healthy donors. PCR employed 60 Vbeta and 13 Jbeta primers. The repertoire was sequenced with immunoSEQ multiplex PCR; TCRdb's copy has only in-frame clones and lacks some. The repertoire holds around 170,000 clones, around 80% seen once, with under 0.75% in the top ten. Specimen: PBMCs. These receptors originate from a woman in her 40s in good health and CMV-seronegative.

This clone was observed a few times. The chain employs TRBV4-1 and TRBJ2-7; 9 bases fit TRBD2. There are 19 residues in the CDR3. The junction had 18 bases not matched to a gene; V was cut back by 1 base and J by 5 bases. CDR1 is MGHRA and CDR2 is YSYEKL in the germline V gene. CDR3 region: CASSQALGGGGAFGNEQYF. DNA for the CDR3: TGCGCCAGCAGCCAAGCGTTGGGAGGCGGGGGGGCTTTTGGAAACGAGCAGTACTTC.

This clone appeared a few times. The V gene is TRBV4-1, the J gene TRBJ2-7; a weak D match, TRBD1 (5 bases). The CDR3 sequence is 16 residues long. The ends were cut back, 0 bases at V and 2 bases at J, with 14 bases in the middle. Germline V gene sequence: CDR1 MGHRA, CDR2 YSYEKL. As DNA, the CDR3 is TGCGCCAGCAGCCAAGATGGCAGGGCGGTCCCCTACGAGCAGTACTTC. Translating it yields CASSQDGRAVPYEQYF.

This clone was counted only a few times. The CDR3 sequence: CASSRQGRTGELFF. The CDR3, as DNA: TGTGCCAGCAGCCGTCAGGGGCGCACCGGGGAGCTGTTTTTT. The chain carries TRBV7-9 and TRBJ2-2; a possible D gene is TRBD1 (6 bases). Germline-derived CDR1 and CDR2 are SEHNR and FQNEAQ (reference sequence). The V gene lost 5 bases and the J gene lost 4 bases, with 11 bases spanning the gap. This CDR3 comprises 14 residues.

The chain uses TRBV6-5 and TRBJ2-1; 14 positions agree with TRBD2. The V gene's germline CDR1 is MNHEY and CDR2 SVGAGI. This CDR3 is built from 16 residues. V was clipped by 2 bases and J by 10 bases; unmatched bases: 7. Here the CDR3 reads CASSYGGLAGVDEQFF. CDR3 nucleotides: TGTGCCAGCAGTTACGGGGGACTAGCGGGAGTAGACGAGCAGTTCTTC.

The chain carries TRBV7-6 and TRBJ2-5; 9 bases agree with TRBD2. This CDR3 is built from 15 residues. The germline CDR1 and CDR2 sequences are SGHVS and FNYEAQ. The V and J ends lost 4 bases and 1 base, in that order; junction bases with no gene match: 4. As DNA, the CDR3 is TGTGCCAGCAGCTGGGCTAGCGGGGCCCAAGAGACCCAGTACTTC. This encodes CASSWASGAQETQYF.

This chain connects TRBV28 to TRBJ2-5; a possible D gene is TRBD2 (6 bases). CDR3 length equals 15 residues. From germline, CDR1 is MDHEN and CDR2 SYDVKM. The V gene lost 6 bases and the J gene lost 2 bases, with 16 bases spanning the gap. The CDR3 coding sequence is TGTGCCAGCAGCCCTCTGGTGGGGGGTCAAGAGACCCAGTACTTC. Encoded protein: CASSPLVGGQETQYF.

The chain recombines TRBV29-1 with TRBJ2-2; TRBD1 is a possible D gene (6 bases). Germline CDR1 is SQVTM and CDR2 is ANQGSEA. There are 13 residues in the CDR3. The V end lost 7 bases, the J end lost 1 base, and 10 bases lay between the germline ends. The CDR3 nucleotides read TGCAGCGCTTTCAGGGGGAACACCGGGGAGCTGTTTTTT. It is translated as CSAFRGNTGELFF.

The V and J genes are TRBV5-1 and TRBJ1-2; 7 bases agree with TRBD1. Germline-derived CDR1 and CDR2 are SGHRS and YFSETQ. The CDR3 spans 15 residues. After removal of 4 bases from V and 0 bases from J, the junction contained 6 bases not matched to a gene. The CDR3 nucleotides are TGCGCCAGCAGCCCCGGACAGGTGTCTAACTATGGCTACACCTTC. This codes for CASSPGQVSNYGYTF.

V usage is TRBV15 and J usage is TRBJ2-7; D perhaps matches TRBD1 (6 bases). Germline V gives CDR1 LNHNV, CDR2 YYDKDF (reference sequence). The CDR3 sequence is 14 residues long. Trimming pared 0 bases from V and 1 base from J, leaving 7 bases between. CDR3 in amino acids: CATSRDTGSYEQYF. As DNA, the CDR3 is TGTGCCACCAGCAGAGACACAGGGTCCTACGAGCAGTACTTC.

This sequence joins TRBV18 and TRBJ1-2, with TRBD1 as a possible D gene (5 bases). The CDR3 extends over 14 amino acids. V was shortened by 0 bases and J by 7 bases, with 12 bases between the two germline ends. Per the germline V gene, CDR1 is KGHSH and CDR2 is LQKENI. The CDR3 bases are TGTGCCAGCTCACCACCGGGCGGGGCCTCTGGCTACACCTTC. Translated, it gives CASSPPGGASGYTF.

In this sample, this clone turned up once. This chain's CDR3 is CATSRDRHPGQPQHF. The CDR3 coding sequence is TGTGCCACCAGCAGAGATCGACACCCGGGACAGCCCCAGCATTTT. The chain employs TRBV15 and TRBJ1-5; D remains ambiguous. This CDR3 has 15 amino acids. Germline lookup yields CDR1 LNHNV and CDR2 YYDKDF (reference sequence). V shed 0 bases and J shed 7 bases, with 13 bases lying between them.

This CDR3 reads CASSWDRVYSPLHF. The CDR3 DNA reads TGCGCCAGCAGCTGGGACAGGGTTTATTCACCCCTCCACTTT. This chain joins TRBV5-1 and TRBJ1-6; 9 bases are shared with TRBD1. The V and J ends lost 3 bases and 8 bases, in that order; junction bases with no gene match: 3. Germline V gene data show CDR1 as SGHRS and CDR2 as YFSETQ. This CDR3 has 14 residues.

The rearrangement joins TRBV5-8 to TRBJ2-1; D might be TRBD1 (6 bases). The CDR3 runs to 15 residues. CDR1 and CDR2 (germline): SGHTS, YDEGEE. Trimming left V 0 bases short and J 3 bases short, with 10 bases between. CDR3 amino acids: CASSLAGALYNEQFF. CDR3 DNA sequence: TGTGCCAGCAGCTTGGCAGGGGCCCTCTACAATGAGCAGTTCTTC.

The rearrangement joins TRBV7-9 to TRBJ1-1; TRBD1 matches 7 bases. The CDR3 spans 13 residues. J gave up 6 bases and V 5 bases, and 6 bases lay outside the gene matches. CDR1 is SEHNR and CDR2 is FQNEAQ in the germline V gene (reference sequence). The CDR3 protein is CASSAGTEAEAFF. CDR3 in DNA: TGTGCCAGCAGCGCGGGGACAGAAGCTGAAGCTTTCTTT. The full variable domain, with the rest looked up from reference TRBV7-9 and TRBJ1-1, is DTGVSQNPRHKITKRGQNVTFRCDPISEHNRLYWYRQTLGQGPEFLTYFQNEAQLEKSRLLSDRFSAERPKGSFSTLEIQRTEQGDSAMYLCASSAGTEAEAFFGQGTRLTVV.

This rearrangement joins TRBV6-4 to TRBJ2-1, with unresolved D. The CDR3 is made up of 13 amino acids. From germline, CDR1 is MRHNA and CDR2 SNTAGT. V was clipped by 3 bases and J by 0 bases, with 3 bases between them. CDR3 sequence: CASSESSYNEQFF. The CDR3 DNA sequence: TGTGCCAGCAGTGAGAGCTCCTACAATGAGCAGTTCTTC.

The chain has TRBV7-2 and TRBJ2-1, with D hard to call. Germline lookup yields CDR1 SGHTA and CDR2 FQGNSA. The CDR3 consists of 17 residues. Trimming left V 2 bases short and J 0 bases short, with 14 bases between. CDR3: CASSLSGRSGSYNEQFF. For the CDR3, the DNA is TGTGCCAGCAGCTTATCGGGTCGATCGGGCTCCTACAATGAGCAGTTCTTC.

CDR3 in DNA: TGTGCCAGCAGCATGGGACGGACAGAGGCCAACTATGGCTACACCTTC. It encodes CASSMGRTEANYGYTF. The V gene is TRBV9, the J gene TRBJ1-2; tentative D call: TRBD1 (6 bases). V was trimmed by 4 bases and J by 2 bases, leaving 18 bases between them. The CDR3 loop spans 16 amino acids. Germline V CDR1 and CDR2: SGDLS, YYNGEE.

The V call is TRBV18, the J call TRBJ2-7, with 12 bases that match TRBD2. Germline V gene lookup returns CDR1 KGHSH and CDR2 LQKENI. The CDR3 sequence is 15 residues long. Trimming at V came to 3 bases and at J to 2 bases, leaving 2 bases not matched to a gene. The CDR3 region is CASSPWTSGTYEQYF. CDR3 nucleotides: TGTGCCAGCTCACCCTGGACTAGCGGGACCTACGAGCAGTACTTC. The whole variable domain, filled in from reference TRBV18 and TRBJ2-7, reads NAGVMQNPRHLVRRRGQEARLRCSPMKGHSHVYWYRQLPEEGLKFMVYLQKENIIDESGMPKERFSAEFPKEGPSILRIQQVVRGDSAAYFCASSPWTSGTYEQYFGPGTRLTVT.

This clone was seen a handful of times. This chain joins TRBV4-1 and TRBJ1-4; 8 positions match TRBD1. The length of the CDR3 is 15 residues. V lost 2 bases to trimming and J lost 8 bases; unmatched junction nucleotides: 7. Per germline, CDR1 MGHRA and CDR2 YSYEKL. CDR3 loop: CASSQQDRVGEKLFF. The CDR3 DNA reads TGCGCCAGCAGCCAACAGGACAGGGTCGGCGAAAAACTGTTTTTT.

In its sample, this clone was seen a few times. The CDR3 protein is CSVARDSNQPQHF. CDR3 DNA sequence: TGCAGCGTTGCCAGGGATAGCAATCAGCCCCAGCATTTT. This chain uses TRBV29-1 with TRBJ1-5; a weak D match, TRBD1 (5 bases). Trimming cost V 4 bases and J 0 bases, with 7 bases left between them. CDR3 size: 13 residues. Germline V gene sequence: CDR1 SQVTM, CDR2 ANQGSEA.